This TCR beta chain is drawn from a study of T cells in localized non-small cell lung cancer (dated by TCRdb to the early 2020s). Describing the broader study: Comparing tumors with uninvolved tumor-adjacent lungs, the study looked at the T cell repertoires of over 200 patients with early-stage NSCLC. The cohort consisted of under 300 treatment-naive NSCLC patients whose localized lung tumors had been resected. The mean age of the NSCLC patients was 60 to 85 years, with 120 to 150 men and around 100 women. Here is what the overall study found, with its caveats: Higher blood T cell density associated with longer overall survival, while higher adjacent-lung clonality associated with shorter survival. Uninvolved tumor-adjacent lung showed the highest T cell clonality, higher than tumor, which suggests more focused antigenic responses in the uninvolved tumor-adjacent lung. Multi-region tumor sequencing was not performed, so intratumor heterogeneity could not be excluded. Because of the exploratory design, TCR variables were selected using unadjusted p-values without false-discovery rate correction. A median of roughly 60 of the top 100 tumor clones turned up in the paired uninvolved adjacent lung, and under 30 of those clones also ranked among the top 100 of that same adjacent lung.

Deletion took 1 base off V and 4 bases off J, with a span of 1 base between the germline ends. According to the germline V gene (reference sequence), CDR1 reads LNHDA and CDR2 reads SQIVND. From the cysteine up to the phenylalanine, the CDR3 has a length of 11 residues. The CDR3 DNA has 33 bases and is translated from base 1. At diagnosis, peripheral blood, uninvolved tumor-adjacent lung and tumor were collected and stored as a combination of fresh-frozen and FFPE material. Blood samples were analyzed as peripheral blood mononuclear cells for TCR repertoire profiling. TCR beta CDR3 regions were sequenced from DNA using the immunoSEQ Assay. The paper's processing steps were these. To compute T cell density, TCR beta template counts were normalized to usable DNA, which was estimated by amplifying housekeeping genes. The preseqR package was used to estimate richness by extrapolating to 400,000 templates for PBMC samples and to 120,000 templates for tissue samples. Clonality was defined as one minus Pielou's evenness. To identify tissue-enriched TCRs, differential abundance testing was run on productive amino-acid clonotypes with a minimum total count of 5 and an alpha of 0.1. Repertoire overlap between compartments was quantified with the Jaccard Index and Morisita Overlap Index. TCR beta CDR3s were clustered by GLIPH together with public tetramer-defined viral CDR3s, and at least three viral sequences plus V-gene enrichment were required for viral motifs. The clones in this table, taken by TCRdb from immuneACCESS, are in-frame only. Not every clone is retained; where verified, under half of the shortfall comes from an unresolved V gene, and the cause of the rest is unknown. V and J calls and clone size are those listed in that table; D and trimming were worked out from the DNA. Within this sample are approximately 15,000 clones, with 90% of them counted one time only. The leading ten clones occupy 1.2% of the sample.

In regard to this clone: No antigen is known for it. Base quality data are lacking; no much larger clone is found one base away. This same CDR3 is encoded by further DNA sequences in the sample.

The sample consisted of peripheral blood mononuclear cells, taken before any cancer treatment. This clonotype originated in a woman aged 40-69 years with stage III lung adenocarcinoma. The chain was built from TRBV19 and TRBJ1-2, with no confidently assigned D gene. The nucleotide sequence reads as follows: TGTGCCAGTAGTATAGGCTATGGCTACACCTTC. Its product reads: CASSIGYGYTF.